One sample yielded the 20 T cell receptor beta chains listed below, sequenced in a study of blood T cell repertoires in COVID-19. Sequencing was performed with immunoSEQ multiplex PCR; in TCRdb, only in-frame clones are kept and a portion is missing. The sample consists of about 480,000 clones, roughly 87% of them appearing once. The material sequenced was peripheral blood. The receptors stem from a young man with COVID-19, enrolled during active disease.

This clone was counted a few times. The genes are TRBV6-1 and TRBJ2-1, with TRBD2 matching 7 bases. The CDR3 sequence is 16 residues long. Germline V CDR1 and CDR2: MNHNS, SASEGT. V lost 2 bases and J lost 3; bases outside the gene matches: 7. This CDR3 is CASSEMGGGYYNEQFF. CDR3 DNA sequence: TGTGCCAGCAGTGAAATGGGCGGGGGTTACTACAATGAGCAGTTCTTC.

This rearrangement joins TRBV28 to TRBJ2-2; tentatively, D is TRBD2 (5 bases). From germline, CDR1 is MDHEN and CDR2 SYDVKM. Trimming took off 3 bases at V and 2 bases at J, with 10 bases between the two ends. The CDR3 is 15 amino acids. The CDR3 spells CASSFRGLNTGELFF. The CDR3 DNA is TGTGCCAGCAGTTTCAGAGGGCTTAACACCGGGGAGCTGTTTTTT.

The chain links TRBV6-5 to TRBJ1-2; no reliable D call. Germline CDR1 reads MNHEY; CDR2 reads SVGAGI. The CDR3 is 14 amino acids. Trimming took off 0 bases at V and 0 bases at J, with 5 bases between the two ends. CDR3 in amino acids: CASSYSAANYGYTF. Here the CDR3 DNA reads TGTGCCAGCAGTTACTCTGCAGCTAACTATGGCTACACCTTC.

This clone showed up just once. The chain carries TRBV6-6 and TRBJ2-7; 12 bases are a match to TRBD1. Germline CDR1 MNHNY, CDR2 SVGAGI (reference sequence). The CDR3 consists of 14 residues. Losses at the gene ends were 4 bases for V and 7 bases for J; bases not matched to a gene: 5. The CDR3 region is CASSWDRGRQEQYF. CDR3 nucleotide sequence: TGTGCCAGCAGTTGGGACAGGGGGCGACAAGAGCAGTACTTC.

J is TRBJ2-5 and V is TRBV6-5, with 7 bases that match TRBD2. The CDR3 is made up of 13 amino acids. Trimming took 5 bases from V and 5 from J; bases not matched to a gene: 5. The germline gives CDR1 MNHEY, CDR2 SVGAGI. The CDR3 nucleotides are TGTGCCAGCAGTCTAGCGGTGGGGGAGACCCAGTACTTC. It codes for CASSLAVGETQYF.

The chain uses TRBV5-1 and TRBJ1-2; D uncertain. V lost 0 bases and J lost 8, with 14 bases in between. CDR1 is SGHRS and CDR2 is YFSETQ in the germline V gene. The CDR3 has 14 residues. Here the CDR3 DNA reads TGCGCCAGCAGCTTGGTGGGCAGGCTAGCGGGCTACACCTTC. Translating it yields CASSLVGRLAGYTF.

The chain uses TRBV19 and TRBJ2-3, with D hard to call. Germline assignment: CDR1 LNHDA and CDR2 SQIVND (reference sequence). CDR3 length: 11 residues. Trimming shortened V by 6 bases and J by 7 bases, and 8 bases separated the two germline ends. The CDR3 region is CASRLQHTQYF. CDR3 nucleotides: TGTGCCAGTAGATTACAGCATACGCAGTATTTT.

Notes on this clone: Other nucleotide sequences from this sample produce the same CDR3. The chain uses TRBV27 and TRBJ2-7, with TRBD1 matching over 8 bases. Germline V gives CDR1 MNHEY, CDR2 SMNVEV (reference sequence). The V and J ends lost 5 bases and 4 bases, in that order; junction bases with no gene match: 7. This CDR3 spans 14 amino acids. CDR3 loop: CASSPGQGEYEQYF. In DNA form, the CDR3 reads TGTGCCAGCAGTCCAGGACAGGGCGAGTACGAGCAGTACTTC.

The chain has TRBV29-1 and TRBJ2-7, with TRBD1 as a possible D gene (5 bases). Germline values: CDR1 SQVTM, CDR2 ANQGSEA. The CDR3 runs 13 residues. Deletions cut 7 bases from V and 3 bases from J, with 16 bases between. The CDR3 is CSAGPTGHYEQYF. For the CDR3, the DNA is TGCAGCGCCGGACCCACAGGACACTACGAGCAGTACTTC.

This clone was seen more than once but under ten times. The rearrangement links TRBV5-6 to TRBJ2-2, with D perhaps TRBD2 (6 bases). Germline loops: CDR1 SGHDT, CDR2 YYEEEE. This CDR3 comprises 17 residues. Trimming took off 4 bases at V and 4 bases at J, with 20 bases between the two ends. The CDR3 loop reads CASSRNLGTALTGELFF. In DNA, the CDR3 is TGTGCCAGCAGCAGAAACCTCGGGACTGCACTCACCGGGGAGCTGTTTTTT.

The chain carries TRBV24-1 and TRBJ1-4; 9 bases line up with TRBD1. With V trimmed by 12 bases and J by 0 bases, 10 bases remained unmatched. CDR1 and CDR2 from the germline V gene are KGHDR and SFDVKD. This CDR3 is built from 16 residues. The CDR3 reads CAAMDRGYATNEKLFF. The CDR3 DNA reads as TGTGCCGCTATGGACAGGGGCTACGCAACTAATGAAAAACTGTTTTTT.

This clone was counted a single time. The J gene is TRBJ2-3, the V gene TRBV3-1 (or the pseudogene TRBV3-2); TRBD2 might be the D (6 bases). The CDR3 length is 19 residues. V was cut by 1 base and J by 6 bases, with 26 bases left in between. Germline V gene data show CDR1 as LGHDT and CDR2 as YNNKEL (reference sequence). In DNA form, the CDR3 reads TGTGCCAGCAGCCAAGTTACCGGTAGTAGCGGCCTTAACTGGGATACGCAGTATTTT. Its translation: CASSQVTGSSGLNWDTQYF.

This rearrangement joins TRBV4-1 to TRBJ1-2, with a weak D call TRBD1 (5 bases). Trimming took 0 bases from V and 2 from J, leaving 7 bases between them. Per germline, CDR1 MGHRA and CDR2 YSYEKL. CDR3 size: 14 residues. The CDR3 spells CASSQDRGNYGYTF. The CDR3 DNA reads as TGCGCCAGCAGCCAAGACCGGGGGAACTATGGCTACACCTTC.

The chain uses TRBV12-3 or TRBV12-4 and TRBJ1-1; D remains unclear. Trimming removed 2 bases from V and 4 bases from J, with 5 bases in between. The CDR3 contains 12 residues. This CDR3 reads CASSLRPTEAFF. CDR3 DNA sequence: TGTGCCAGCAGTTTACGTCCCACTGAAGCTTTCTTT.

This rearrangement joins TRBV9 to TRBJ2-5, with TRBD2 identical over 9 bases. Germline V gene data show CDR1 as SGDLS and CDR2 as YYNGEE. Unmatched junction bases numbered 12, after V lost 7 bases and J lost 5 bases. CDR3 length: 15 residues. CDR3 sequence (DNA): TGTGCCAGCGGAGCTAGCGGGGACCATTTGGAGACCCAGTACTTC. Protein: CASGASGDHLETQYF.

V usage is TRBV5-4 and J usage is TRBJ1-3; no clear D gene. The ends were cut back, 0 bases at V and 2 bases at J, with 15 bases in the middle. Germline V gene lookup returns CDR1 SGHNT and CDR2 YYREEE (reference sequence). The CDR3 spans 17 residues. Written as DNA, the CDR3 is TGTGCCAGCAGCTTGGTGGGGAGGGAGCGCGCTGGAAACACCATATATTTT. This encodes CASSLVGRERAGNTIYF.

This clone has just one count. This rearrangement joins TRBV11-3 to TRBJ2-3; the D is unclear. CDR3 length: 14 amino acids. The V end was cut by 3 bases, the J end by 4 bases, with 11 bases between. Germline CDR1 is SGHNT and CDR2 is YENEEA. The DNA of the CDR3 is TGTGCCAGCAGCTTTGTAGAAGAGGCAGATACGCAGTATTTT. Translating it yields CASSFVEEADTQYF.

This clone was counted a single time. This CDR3 reads CASSRTGPISNYGYTF. CDR3 DNA: TGTGCCAGCAGTAGGACAGGGCCCATCTCTAACTATGGCTACACCTTC. The chain combines TRBV27 with TRBJ1-2; TRBD1 matches 8 bases. Germline CDR1 and CDR2: MNHEY and SMNVEV (reference sequence). The CDR3 spans 16 residues. The V and J ends lost 5 bases and 0 bases, in that order; junction bases with no gene match: 8.

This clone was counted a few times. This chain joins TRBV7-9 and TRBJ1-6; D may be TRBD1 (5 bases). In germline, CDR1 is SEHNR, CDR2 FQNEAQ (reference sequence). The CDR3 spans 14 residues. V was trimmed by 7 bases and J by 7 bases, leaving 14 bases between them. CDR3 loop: CASTTLRGNSPLHF. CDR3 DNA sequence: TGTGCCAGCACCACATTAAGGGGAAATTCACCCCTCCACTTT.

DNA of the CDR3: TGTGCCAGCAGCTCCCTACTAGCGGGGACTTACAATGAGCAGTTCTTC. Protein sequence: CASSSLLAGTYNEQFF. The V and J genes are TRBV5-5 and TRBJ2-1, with 10 nucleotides matching TRBD2. The CDR3 is 16 amino acids. The trim removed 3 bases at V and 4 bases at J, leaving 7 bases unmatched. Germline loops: CDR1 SGHKS, CDR2 YYEKEE (reference sequence).